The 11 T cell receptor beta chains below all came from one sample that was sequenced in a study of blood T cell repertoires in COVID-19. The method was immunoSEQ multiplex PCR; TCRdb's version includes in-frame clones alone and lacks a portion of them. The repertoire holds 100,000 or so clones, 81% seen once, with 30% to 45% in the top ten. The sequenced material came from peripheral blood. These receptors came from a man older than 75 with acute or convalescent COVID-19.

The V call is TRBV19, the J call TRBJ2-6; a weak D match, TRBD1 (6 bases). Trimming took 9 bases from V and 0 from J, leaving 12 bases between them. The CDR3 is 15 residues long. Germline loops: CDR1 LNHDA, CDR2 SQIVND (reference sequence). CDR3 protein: CASRSGASGANVLTF. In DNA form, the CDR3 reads TGTGCCAGCAGATCAGGGGCCTCTGGGGCCAACGTCCTGACTTTC.

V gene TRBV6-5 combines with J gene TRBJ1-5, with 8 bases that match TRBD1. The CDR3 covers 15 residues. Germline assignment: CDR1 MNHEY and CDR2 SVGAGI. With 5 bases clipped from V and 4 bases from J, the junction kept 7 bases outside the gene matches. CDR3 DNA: TGTGCCAGCAGTAGAAGGACAGGGATAAATCAGCCCCAGCATTTT. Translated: CASSRRTGINQPQHF.

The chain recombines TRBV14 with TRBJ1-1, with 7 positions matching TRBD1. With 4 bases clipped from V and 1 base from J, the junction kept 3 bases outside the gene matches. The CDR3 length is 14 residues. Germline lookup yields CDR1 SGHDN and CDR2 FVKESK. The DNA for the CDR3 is TGTGCCAGCAGCCCGACAGGGCGGAACACTGAAGCTTTCTTT. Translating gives CASSPTGRNTEAFF. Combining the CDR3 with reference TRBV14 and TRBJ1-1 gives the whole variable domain EAGVTQFPSHSVIEKGQTVTLRCDPISGHDNLYWYRRVMGKEIKFLLHFVKESKQDESGMPNNRFLAERTGGTYSTLKVQPAELEDSGVYFCASSPTGRNTEAFFGQGTRLTVV.

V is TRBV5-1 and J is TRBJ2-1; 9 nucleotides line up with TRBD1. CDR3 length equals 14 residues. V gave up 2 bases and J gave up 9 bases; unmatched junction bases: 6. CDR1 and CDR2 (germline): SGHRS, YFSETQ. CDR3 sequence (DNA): TGCGCCAGCAGCTTAGGGACAGGGACCGGTGAGCAGTTCTTC. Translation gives CASSLGTGTGEQFF.

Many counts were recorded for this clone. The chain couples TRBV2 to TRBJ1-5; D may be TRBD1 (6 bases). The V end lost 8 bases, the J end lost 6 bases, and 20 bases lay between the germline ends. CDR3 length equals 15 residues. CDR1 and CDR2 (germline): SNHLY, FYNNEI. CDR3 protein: CASLKDSRGGQPQHF. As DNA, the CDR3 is TGTGCCAGCTTAAAGGACTCCCGAGGGGGTCAGCCCCAGCATTTT. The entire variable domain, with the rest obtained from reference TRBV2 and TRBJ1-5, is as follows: EPEVTQTPSHQVTQMGQEVILRCVPISNHLYFYWYRQILGQKVEFLVSFYNNEISEKSEIFDDQFSVERPDGSNFTLKIRSTKLEDSAMYFCASLKDSRGGQPQHFGDGTRLSIL.

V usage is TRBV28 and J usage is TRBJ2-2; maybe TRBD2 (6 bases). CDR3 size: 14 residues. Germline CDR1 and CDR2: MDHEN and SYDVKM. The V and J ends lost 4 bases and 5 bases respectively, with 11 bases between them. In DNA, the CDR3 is TGTGCCAGCAGTTCCCATGCGGGGACCGGGGAGCTGTTTTTT. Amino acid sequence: CASSSHAGTGELFF.

The CDR3 sequence is CASSLGLAGALNEQYF. The DNA for the CDR3 is TGCGCCAGCAGCTTGGGACTTGCAGGGGCTCTAAACGAGCAGTACTTC. The J gene is TRBJ2-7, the V gene TRBV5-1, with D possibly being TRBD1 (6 bases). The ends were cut back, 0 bases at V and 5 bases at J, with 18 bases in the middle. The CDR3 has 16 amino acids. The germline V gene encodes CDR1 SGHRS and CDR2 YFSETQ.

CDR3 amino acids: CASSSTSGLPGANVLTF. In DNA form, the CDR3 reads TGTGCCAGCAGTTCGACTAGCGGGTTGCCTGGGGCCAACGTCCTGACTTTC. The chain recombines TRBV28 with TRBJ2-6, with TRBD2 matching 10 bases. The junction had 5 bases not matched to a gene; V was cut back by 4 bases and J by 2 bases. This CDR3 has 17 residues. Germline CDR1 reads MDHEN; CDR2 reads SYDVKM. The full variable domain, with the rest looked up from reference TRBV28 and TRBJ2-6, is DVKVTQSSRYLVKRTGEKVFLECVQDMDHENMFWYRQDPGLGLRLIYFSYDVKMKEKGDIPEGYSVSREKKERFSLILESASTNQTSMYLCASSSTSGLPGANVLTFGAGSRLTVL.

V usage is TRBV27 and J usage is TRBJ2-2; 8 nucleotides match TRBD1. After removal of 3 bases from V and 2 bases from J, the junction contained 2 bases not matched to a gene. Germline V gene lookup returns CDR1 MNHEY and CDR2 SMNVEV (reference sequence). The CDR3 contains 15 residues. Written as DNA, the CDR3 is TGTGCCAGCAGTTTCAGGGGGCGTAACACCGGGGAGCTGTTTTTT. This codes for CASSFRGRNTGELFF.

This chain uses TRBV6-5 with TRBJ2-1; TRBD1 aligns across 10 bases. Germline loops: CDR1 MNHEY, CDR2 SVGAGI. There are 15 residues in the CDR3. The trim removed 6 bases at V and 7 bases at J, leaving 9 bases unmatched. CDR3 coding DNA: TGTGCCAGCAGAACCGGGACAGGGGCTCCAAATGAGCAGTTCTTC. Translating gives CASRTGTGAPNEQFF.

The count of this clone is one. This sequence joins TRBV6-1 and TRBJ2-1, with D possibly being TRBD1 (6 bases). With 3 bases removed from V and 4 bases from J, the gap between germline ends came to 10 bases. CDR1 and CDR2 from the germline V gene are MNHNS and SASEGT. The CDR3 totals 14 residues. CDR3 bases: TGTGCCAGCAGTGATTACGACAGGTACAATGAGCAGTTCTTC. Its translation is CASSDYDRYNEQFF.